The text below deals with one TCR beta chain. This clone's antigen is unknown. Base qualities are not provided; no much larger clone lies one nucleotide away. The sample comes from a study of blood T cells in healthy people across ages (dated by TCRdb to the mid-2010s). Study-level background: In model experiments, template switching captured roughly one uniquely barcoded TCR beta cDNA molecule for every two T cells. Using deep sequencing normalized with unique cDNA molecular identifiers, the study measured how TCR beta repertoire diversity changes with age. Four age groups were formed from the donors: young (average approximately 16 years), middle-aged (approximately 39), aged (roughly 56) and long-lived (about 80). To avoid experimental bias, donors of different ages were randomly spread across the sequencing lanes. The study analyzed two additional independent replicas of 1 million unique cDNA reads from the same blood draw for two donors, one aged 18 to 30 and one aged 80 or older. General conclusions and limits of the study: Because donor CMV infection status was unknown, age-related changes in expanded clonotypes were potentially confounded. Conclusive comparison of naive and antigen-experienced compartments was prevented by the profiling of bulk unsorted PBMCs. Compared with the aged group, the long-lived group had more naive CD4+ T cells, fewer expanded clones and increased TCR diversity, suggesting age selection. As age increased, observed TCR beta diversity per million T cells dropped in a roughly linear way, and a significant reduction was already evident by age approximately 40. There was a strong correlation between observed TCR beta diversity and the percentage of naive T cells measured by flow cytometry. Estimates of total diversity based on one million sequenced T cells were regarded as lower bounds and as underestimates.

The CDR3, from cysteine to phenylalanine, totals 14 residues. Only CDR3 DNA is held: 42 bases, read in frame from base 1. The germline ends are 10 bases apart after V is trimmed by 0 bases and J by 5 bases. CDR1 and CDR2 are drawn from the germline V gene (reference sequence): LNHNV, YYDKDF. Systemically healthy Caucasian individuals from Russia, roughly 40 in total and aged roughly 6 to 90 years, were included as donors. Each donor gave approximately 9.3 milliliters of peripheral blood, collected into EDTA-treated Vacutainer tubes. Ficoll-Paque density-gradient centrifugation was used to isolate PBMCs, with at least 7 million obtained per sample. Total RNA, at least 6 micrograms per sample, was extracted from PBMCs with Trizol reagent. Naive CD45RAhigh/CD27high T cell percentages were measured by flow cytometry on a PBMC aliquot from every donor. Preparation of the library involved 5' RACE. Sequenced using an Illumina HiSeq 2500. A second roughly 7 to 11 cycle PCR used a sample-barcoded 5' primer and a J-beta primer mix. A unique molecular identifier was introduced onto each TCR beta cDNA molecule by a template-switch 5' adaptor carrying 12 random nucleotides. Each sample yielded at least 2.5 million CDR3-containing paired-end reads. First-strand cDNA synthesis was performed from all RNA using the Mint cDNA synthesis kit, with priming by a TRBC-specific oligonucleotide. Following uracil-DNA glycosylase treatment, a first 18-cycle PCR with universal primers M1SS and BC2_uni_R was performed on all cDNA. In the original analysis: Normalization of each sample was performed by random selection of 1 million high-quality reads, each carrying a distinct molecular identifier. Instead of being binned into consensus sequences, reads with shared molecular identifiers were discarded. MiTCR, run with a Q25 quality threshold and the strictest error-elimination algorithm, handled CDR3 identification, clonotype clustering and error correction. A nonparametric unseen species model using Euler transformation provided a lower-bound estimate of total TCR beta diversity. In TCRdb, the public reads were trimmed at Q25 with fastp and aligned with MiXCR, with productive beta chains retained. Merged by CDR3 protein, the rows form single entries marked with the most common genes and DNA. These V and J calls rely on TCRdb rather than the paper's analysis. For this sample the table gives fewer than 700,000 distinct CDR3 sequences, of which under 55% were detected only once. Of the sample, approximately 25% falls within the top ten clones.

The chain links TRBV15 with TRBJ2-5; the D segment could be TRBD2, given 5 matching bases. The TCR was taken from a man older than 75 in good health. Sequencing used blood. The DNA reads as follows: TGTGCCACCAGCAGAGATCCGGGGTCCGAGACCCAGTACTTC. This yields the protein CATSRDPGSETQYF.